Presented here are 9 T cell receptor beta chains from one specimen sequenced in a study of beta chain features in type 1 diabetes. cDNA synthesis used the whole RNA isolate, giving expressed TCRB sequences. The data were produced by immunoSEQ multiplex PCR, yet TCRdb's version contains in-frame clones alone and is incomplete. This table has 970,000 or so clones, roughly 17% appearing once. Sequencing was performed on naive CD4+ T cells from blood. The receptors come from a woman aged 18-35 years in good health.

The J gene is TRBJ1-1, the V gene TRBV7-2; a possible D gene is TRBD1 (5 bases). Germline V CDR1 and CDR2: SGHTA, FQGNSA. This CDR3 contains 14 residues. Trimming stripped 5 bases from V and 5 bases from J, with 15 bases between. The CDR3: CASSPQAAGTEAFF. The CDR3 DNA reads as TGTGCCAGCAGCCCACAGGCGGCGGGGACTGAAGCTTTCTTT. Full variable domain (outside the CDR3, taken from reference TRBV7-2 and TRBJ1-1): GAGVSQSPSNKVTEKGKDVELRCDPISGHTALYWYRQSLGQGLEFLIYFQGNSAPDKSGLPSDRFSAERTGGSVSTLTIQRTQQEDSAVYLCASSPQAAGTEAFFGQGTRLTVV.

V is TRBV29-1 and J is TRBJ2-7; TRBD2 aligns across 7 bases. The V segment lost 4 bases and the J segment 0 bases; nucleotides outside the gene matches: 18. The germline V gene has CDR1 SQVTM and CDR2 ANQGSEA. The CDR3 is 18 residues long. CDR3 sequence: CSVVVASGVWGSSYEQYF. CDR3 DNA: TGCAGCGTTGTGGTGGCTAGCGGTGTGTGGGGTAGCTCCTACGAGCAGTACTTC.

This clone turned up a few times. The CDR3 coding sequence is TGTGCCAGCAGCGTAGAACCGGGGTCCTACAATGAGCAGTTCTTC. This gives the protein CASSVEPGSYNEQFF. V usage is TRBV9 and J usage is TRBJ2-1, with TRBD2 as a possible D gene (5 bases). The CDR3 totals 15 residues. The germline V gene encodes CDR1 SGDLS and CDR2 YYNGEE. The germline V and J ends were trimmed by 0 bases and 1 base, with 8 bases remaining between them.

This clone was counted only a few times. The rearrangement links TRBV5-6 to TRBJ1-1; 8 bases agree with TRBD1. The CDR3 is 16 amino acids. J lost 1 base, V lost 3 bases, and 8 bases had no gene match. Germline V gene data show CDR1 as SGHDT and CDR2 as YYEEEE. The CDR3 nucleotides are TGTGCCAGCAGCTCGCCCTCAGGGGGCGAGAACACTGAAGCTTTCTTT. Translating gives CASSSPSGGENTEAFF.

The chain links TRBV9 to TRBJ2-2; 11 nucleotides line up with TRBD2. This CDR3 region has 18 residues. The V gene end was trimmed by 3 bases and the J gene end by 1 base; junction bases not matched to a gene: 8. In germline, CDR1 is SGDLS, CDR2 YYNGEE. The CDR3 loop reads CASSARGLAGGNTGELFF. CDR3 DNA sequence: TGTGCCAGCAGCGCCCGAGGGCTAGCGGGAGGGAACACCGGGGAGCTGTTTTTT.

The table lists this clone with a few counts. V and J are TRBV10-3 and TRBJ1-5; the D gene is possibly TRBD1 (5 bases). The V and J ends lost 5 bases and 2 bases respectively, with 10 bases between them. The length of the CDR3 is 14 residues. The germline V gene encodes CDR1 ENHRY and CDR2 SYGVKD. The CDR3 region is CAISQGIGNQPQHF. The DNA of the CDR3 is TGTGCCATCAGTCAGGGTATTGGCAATCAGCCCCAGCATTTT.

V gene TRBV19 combines with J gene TRBJ2-7; 7 nucleotides agree with TRBD1. This CDR3 contains 13 residues. Germline V gene data show CDR1 as LNHDA and CDR2 as SQIVND (reference sequence). J lost 3 bases, V lost 6 bases, and 5 bases had no gene match. CDR3 amino acids: CASSTGQSYEQYF. CDR3 nucleotides: TGTGCCAGTAGCACGGGACAGAGCTACGAGCAGTACTTC.

This chain joins TRBV9 and TRBJ2-3; D gene uncertain. CDR3 length: 16 amino acids. The V gene lost 3 bases and the J gene lost 1 base, with 15 bases spanning the gap. Germline V CDR1 and CDR2: SGDLS, YYNGEE. The CDR3: CASSGRAGRGTDTQYF. The CDR3 coding sequence is TGTGCCAGCAGCGGACGAGCAGGCCGCGGCACAGATACGCAGTATTTT. The full variable domain, completed using reference TRBV9 and TRBJ2-3, is DSGVTQTPKHLITATGQRVTLRCSPRSGDLSVYWYQQSLDQGLQFLIQYYNGEERAKGNILERFSAQQFPDLHSELNLSSLELGDSALYFCASSGRAGRGTDTQYFGPGTRLTVL.

The chain couples TRBV28 to TRBJ2-5; D is ambiguous. The V end was cut by 3 bases, the J end by 0 bases, with 11 bases between. CDR1 and CDR2 from the germline V gene are MDHEN and SYDVKM. This CDR3 has 15 residues. CDR3 bases: TGTGCCAGCAGTTTGGCCCAAACGTACCAAGAGACCCAGTACTTC. This translates into CASSLAQTYQETQYF.